This T cell receptor (beta chain) stems from a study of T-cell memory formation after mild COVID-19. The study, taken as a whole, reports: Clones contracting day 15 to 85 were balanced CD4/CD8; later expanders leaned CD4+.

This clonotype appeared once. Antigen specificity is unknown. CDR1 LNHDA and CDR2 SQIVND come from the germline V gene (reference sequence). V was trimmed by 6 bases and J by 5 bases, leaving 10 bases between them. The CDR3 has 13 residues. cDNA libraries for TCR alpha and TCR beta, carrying sample barcodes and UMIs, came from 5'RACE with constant-segment primers. Using its own MiXCR run on the 5' RACE reads, TCRdb lists one record per CDR3 protein. The sample lists 55,000 to 75,000 distinct CDR3 sequences; 28% were seen once. This sequence joins TRBV19 and TRBJ2-2; D gene ambiguous. This receptor was obtained from a young man who had mild COVID-19 (a few samples of this study predate the infection). Cell type and time point are not known. Sequenced material: PBMCs or a T cell subset sorted from them (not recorded which). CDR3 loop: CASRPSGTGELFF. For the CDR3, the DNA is TGTGCCAGTAGACCTTCTGGTACCGGGGAGCTGTTTTTT.